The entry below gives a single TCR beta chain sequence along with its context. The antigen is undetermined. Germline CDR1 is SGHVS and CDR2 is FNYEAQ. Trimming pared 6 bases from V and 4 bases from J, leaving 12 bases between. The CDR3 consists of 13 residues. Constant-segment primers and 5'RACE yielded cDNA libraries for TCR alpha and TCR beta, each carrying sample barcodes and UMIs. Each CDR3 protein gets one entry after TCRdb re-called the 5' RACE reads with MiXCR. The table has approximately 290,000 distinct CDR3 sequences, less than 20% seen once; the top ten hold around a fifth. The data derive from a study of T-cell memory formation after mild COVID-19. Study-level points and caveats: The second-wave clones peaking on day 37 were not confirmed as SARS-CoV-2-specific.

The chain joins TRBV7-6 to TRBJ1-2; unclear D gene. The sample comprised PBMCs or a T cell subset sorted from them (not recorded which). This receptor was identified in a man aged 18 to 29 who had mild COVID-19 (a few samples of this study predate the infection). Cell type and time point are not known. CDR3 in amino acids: CASSPQVIYGYTF. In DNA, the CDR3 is TGTGCCAGCAGTCCGCAGGTGATCTATGGCTACACCTTC.